One sample yielded the 24 T cell receptor beta chains listed below, sequenced in a study of blood T cell repertoires in COVID-19. Measured with immunoSEQ multiplex PCR; TCRdb has only the in-frame clones, and not every one. This sample has approximately 100,000 clones, with roughly 82% found just once. Source material: peripheral blood. Receptors were obtained from a woman older than 75 with active or convalescent COVID-19.

V is TRBV5-1 and J is TRBJ2-1, with D maybe TRBD2 (6 bases). The germline V and J ends were trimmed by 5 bases and 9 bases, with 15 bases remaining between them. Germline V CDR1 and CDR2: SGHRS, YFSETQ. The CDR3 totals 13 residues. CDR3 loop: CASSGGRGGEQFF. The CDR3 bases are TGCGCCAGCAGTGGGGGAAGGGGAGGTGAGCAGTTCTTC.

The count of this clone is one. The chain is built from TRBV6-5 and TRBJ1-1, with D perhaps TRBD1 (6 bases). The CDR3 runs 15 residues. CDR1 MNHEY and CDR2 SVGAGI come from the germline V gene. V gave up 6 bases and J gave up 1 base, with 15 bases separating them. For the CDR3, the DNA is TGTGCCAGCAGAGGATCAGGGGCGGCGAACACTGAAGCTTTCTTT. It codes for CASRGSGAANTEAFF.

The V gene is TRBV11-3, the J gene TRBJ2-1; 10 positions match TRBD2. Germline CDR1 is SGHNT and CDR2 is YENEEA. The CDR3 covers 17 residues. Trimming took 1 base from V and 5 from J; bases not matched to a gene: 8. CDR3 residues: CASSLGGSSGRHNEQFF. The CDR3 DNA sequence: TGTGCCAGCAGCTTAGGTGGGAGTAGCGGGAGGCACAATGAGCAGTTCTTC.

With regard to this clone: In the same sample, other DNA sequences code for this CDR3. The rearrangement joins TRBV5-1 to TRBJ1-4, with D maybe TRBD1 (5 bases). Per the germline V gene, CDR1 is SGHRS and CDR2 is YFSETQ. The V end was cut by 0 bases, the J end by 0 bases, with 9 bases between. CDR3 length equals 16 residues. CDR3 region: CASSLATGATNEKLFF. For the CDR3, the DNA is TGCGCCAGCAGCTTGGCCACAGGTGCAACTAATGAAAAACTGTTTTTT. The full variable domain, its missing parts supplied by reference TRBV5-1 and TRBJ1-4, is KAGVTQTPRYLIKTRGQQVTLSCSPISGHRSVSWYQQTPGQGLQFLFEYFSETQRNKGNFPGRFSGRQFSNSRSEMNVSTLELGDSALYLCASSLATGATNEKLFFGSGTQLSVL.

The CDR3 protein is CASSKTGFLGNTEAFF. The DNA for the CDR3 is TGTGCCAGCAGCAAGACAGGGTTTTTAGGGAACACTGAAGCTTTCTTT. V is TRBV7-8 and J is TRBJ1-1; the match to TRBD1 covers 7 bases. From germline, CDR1 is SGHVS and CDR2 FQNEAQ. This CDR3 is 16 amino acids long. V trimming: 5 bases; J trimming: 1 base; junction bases outside the gene matches: 10.

The gene calls are TRBV10-1 and TRBJ2-3; TRBD1 agrees at 9 bases. Trimming cost V 2 bases and J 4 bases; bases outside gene matches: 4. Germline V CDR1 and CDR2: WNHNN, SYGVQD (reference sequence). The length of the CDR3 is 15 residues. In DNA, the CDR3 is TGCGCCAGCAGTGAGGCCCGGACAGGGGCAGATACGCAGTATTTT. Encoded protein: CASSEARTGADTQYF.

The V gene is TRBV19, the J gene TRBJ2-3; the match to TRBD1 covers 9 bases. Trimming at V came to 6 bases and at J to 7 bases, leaving 8 bases not matched to a gene. The germline V gene has CDR1 LNHDA and CDR2 SQIVND (reference sequence). This CDR3 is built from 14 residues. CDR3 nucleotide sequence: TGTGCCAGTAGACCGGGACAGGGACCATATACGCAGTATTTT. Translating it yields CASRPGQGPYTQYF. Together with reference TRBV19 and TRBJ2-3, the CDR3 gives the full variable domain: DGGITQSPKYLFRKEGQNVTLSCEQNLNHDAMYWYRQDPGQGLRLIYYSQIVNDFQKGDIAEGYSVSREKKESFPLTVTSAQKNPTAFYLCASRPGQGPYTQYFGPGTRLTVL.

The chain employs TRBV13 and TRBJ2-3, with 10 nucleotides matching TRBD2. J gave up 4 bases and V 0 bases, and 7 bases lay outside the gene matches. The CDR3 consists of 17 residues. CDR1 is PRHDT, CDR2 FYEKMQ, per germline (reference sequence). The CDR3 spells CASSLGGAGGRADTQYF. For the CDR3, the DNA is TGTGCCAGCAGCTTAGGAGGAGCGGGAGGGAGGGCAGATACGCAGTATTTT.

The chain joins TRBV2 to TRBJ1-2; D possibly corresponds to TRBD1 (5 bases). Germline V lookup: CDR1 SNHLY, CDR2 FYNNEI. V dropped 4 bases and J dropped 4 bases, with 10 bases sitting between them. The CDR3 extends over 13 amino acids. CDR3 nucleotides: TGTGCCAGCAGTGCAGGGATCTCCTATGGCTACACCTTC. Encoded protein: CASSAGISYGYTF.

The genes are TRBV18 and TRBJ2-1, with D maybe TRBD2 (6 bases). The CDR3 has 15 residues. Trimming stripped 2 bases from V and 4 bases from J, with 12 bases between. Germline V lookup: CDR1 KGHSH, CDR2 LQKENI. The CDR3 sequence is CASSPSSGPYNEQFF. The CDR3 region has the DNA TGTGCCAGCTCACCATCCAGCGGGCCTTACAATGAGCAGTTCTTC.

The V call is TRBV6-5, the J call TRBJ1-1; 12 bases map to TRBD1. This CDR3 region has 13 residues. J lost 6 bases, V lost 8 bases, and 4 bases had no gene match. The germline V gene has CDR1 MNHEY and CDR2 SVGAGI. The DNA for the CDR3 is TGTGCCAGCGGGACAGGGGGCGCGTCTGAAGCTTTCTTT. Its translation is CASGTGGASEAFF.

This rearrangement joins TRBV4-2 to TRBJ2-3, with 7 bases identical to TRBD2. Looked up from germline, CDR1 is LGHNA and CDR2 is YNFKEQ. This CDR3 is 16 amino acids long. With 0 bases clipped from V and 7 bases from J, the junction kept 10 bases outside the gene matches. CDR3 DNA sequence: TGTGCCAGCAGCCAAGAGAATGGTGCTAGCGGAAATACGCAGTATTTT. Its translation is CASSQENGASGNTQYF.

The chain couples TRBV29-1 to TRBJ2-2; TRBD1 matches at 7 bases. CDR1 and CDR2 from the germline V gene are SQVTM and ANQGSEA. V gave up 4 bases and J gave up 4 bases; unmatched junction bases: 9. This CDR3 comprises 15 residues. The CDR3 protein is CSVGEGAIGTGELFF. The CDR3 coding sequence is TGCAGCGTTGGAGAGGGGGCTATTGGCACCGGGGAGCTGTTTTTT.

This chain links TRBV28 with TRBJ2-1, with 11 positions matching TRBD2. The germline V gene has CDR1 MDHEN and CDR2 SYDVKM. The CDR3 has 15 residues. V was clipped by 6 bases and J by 4 bases; unmatched bases: 5. The CDR3 here is CASRLAGVNYNEQFF. Written as DNA, the CDR3 is TGTGCCAGCAGACTAGCGGGAGTGAATTACAATGAGCAGTTCTTC.

The CDR3 sequence is CASSYGQGTGNTIYF. The CDR3 DNA reads as TGTGCCAGCAGTTATGGACAGGGGACTGGAAACACCATATATTTT. The chain employs TRBV2 and TRBJ1-3, with 9 bases fitting TRBD1. The V gene's germline CDR1 is SNHLY and CDR2 FYNNEI. V trimming: 5 bases; J trimming: 2 bases; junction bases outside the gene matches: 4. This CDR3 has 15 residues.

The chain employs TRBV5-1 and TRBJ2-7, with TRBD1 matching over 7 bases. Losses at the gene ends were 0 bases for V and 5 bases for J; bases not matched to a gene: 8. CDR1 and CDR2 (germline): SGHRS, YFSETQ. CDR3 length: 15 amino acids. As DNA, the CDR3 is TGCGCCAGCAGCTTGGGACAGGGAGTGAGCAACGAGCAGTACTTC. It encodes CASSLGQGVSNEQYF.

The chain carries TRBV5-1 and TRBJ2-6, with D perhaps TRBD2 (6 bases). This CDR3 has 16 amino acids. Trimming removed 0 bases at V and 3 bases at J, with 10 bases between. Looked up from germline, CDR1 is SGHRS and CDR2 is YFSETQ. In nucleotides, the CDR3 is TGCGCCAGCAGCTTGGGGGGAGGTGGTGGGGCCAACGTCCTGACTTTC. Translating it yields CASSLGGGGGANVLTF.

This clone appeared once. The rearrangement links TRBV24-1 to TRBJ2-1; 9 bases agree with TRBD2. CDR3 length: 13 amino acids. J lost 9 bases, V lost 8 bases, and 7 bases had no gene match. Germline V gives CDR1 KGHDR, CDR2 SFDVKD. CDR3 nucleotides: TGTGCCACCACCCTTAGCGGGAGCGGTGAGCAGTTCTTC. Translation gives CATTLSGSGEQFF.

The CDR3 bases are TGTGCCAGTAGTACAGGGAGCGGGAGGGCTACTGAGCAGTACTTC. Translating gives CASSTGSGRATEQYF. This sequence joins TRBV19 and TRBJ2-7, with 10 nucleotides matching TRBD2. Trimming at V came to 4 bases and at J to 7 bases, leaving 10 bases not matched to a gene. The CDR3 has 15 amino acids. Germline loops: CDR1 LNHDA, CDR2 SQIVND (reference sequence). The variable domain in full, with the rest retrieved from reference TRBV19 and TRBJ2-7, is DGGITQSPKYLFRKEGQNVTLSCEQNLNHDAMYWYRQDPGQGLRLIYYSQIVNDFQKGDIAEGYSVSREKKESFPLTVTSAQKNPTAFYLCASSTGSGRATEQYFGPGTRLTVT.

This chain joins TRBV6-5 and TRBJ1-3, with TRBD1 as a possible D gene (5 bases). The germline gives CDR1 MNHEY, CDR2 SVGAGI. This CDR3 comprises 12 residues. Trimming cost V 8 bases and J 4 bases, with 9 bases left between them. CDR3 sequence reads: CASLRQGNTIYF. The CDR3 region has the DNA TGTGCCAGCCTGAGACAGGGAAACACCATATATTTT.

The CDR3, as DNA: TGCGCCAGCAGCTGGGGGCGGCAGGATCGCTCCGGACTGTTTTTT. Its translation: CASSWGRQDRSGLFF. The chain couples TRBV5-1 to TRBJ1-4; tentative D call: TRBD1 (6 bases). CDR3 length: 15 amino acids. Trimming removed 3 bases at V and 13 bases at J, with 22 bases between. The V gene's germline CDR1 is SGHRS and CDR2 YFSETQ. Based on the CDR3 plus reference TRBV5-1 and TRBJ1-4, the full variable domain is KAGVTQTPRYLIKTRGQQVTLSCSPISGHRSVSWYQQTPGQGLQFLFEYFSETQRNKGNFPGRFSGRQFSNSRSEMNVSTLELGDSALYLCASSWGRQDRSGLFFGSGTQLSVL.

The chain combines TRBV9 with TRBJ1-6; unclear D gene. Germline-derived CDR1 and CDR2 are SGDLS and YYNGEE. The CDR3 sequence is 13 residues long. The V end lost 4 bases, the J end lost 9 bases, and 11 bases lay between the germline ends. Written as DNA, the CDR3 is TGTGCCAGCAGCACTGAGGTGCGTTCACCCCTCCACTTT. This sequence encodes CASSTEVRSPLHF.

By share, this clone ranks as medium-sized. The rearrangement links TRBV7-3 to TRBJ2-2; TRBD2 aligns across 9 bases. After removal of 4 bases from V and 1 base from J, the junction contained 10 bases not matched to a gene. CDR1 and CDR2 (germline): SGHTA, FQGTGA. This CDR3 is built from 18 residues. This CDR3 is CASSSGPTSGQNTGELFF. CDR3 nucleotide sequence: TGTGCCAGCAGCTCCGGCCCAACTAGCGGGCAGAACACCGGGGAGCTGTTTTTT.

V gene TRBV6-5 combines with J gene TRBJ2-7; no clear D gene. The germline CDR1 and CDR2 sequences are MNHEY and SVGAGI. V was trimmed by 5 bases and J by 1 base, leaving 12 bases between them. The CDR3 is 14 amino acids. The CDR3 DNA is TGTGCCAGCAGTCCCAGTAGCTTATCCTACGAGCAGTACTTC. Protein product: CASSPSSLSYEQYF.